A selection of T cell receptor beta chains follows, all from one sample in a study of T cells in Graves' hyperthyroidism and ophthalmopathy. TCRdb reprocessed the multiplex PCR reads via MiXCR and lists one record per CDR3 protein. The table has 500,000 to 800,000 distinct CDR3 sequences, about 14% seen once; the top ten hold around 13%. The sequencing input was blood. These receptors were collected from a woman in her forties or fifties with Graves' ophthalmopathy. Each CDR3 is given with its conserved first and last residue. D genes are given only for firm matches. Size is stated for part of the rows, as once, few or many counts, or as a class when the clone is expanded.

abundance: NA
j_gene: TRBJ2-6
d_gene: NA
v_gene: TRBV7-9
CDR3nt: TGTGCCAGCAGCTCCGCACAACTTCCTGGGGCCAACGTCCTGACTTTC
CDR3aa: CASSSAQLPGANVLTF

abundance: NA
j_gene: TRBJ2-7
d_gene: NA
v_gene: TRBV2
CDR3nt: TGTGCCAGCCGAGGAGATTATTACGAGCAGTACTTC
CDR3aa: CASRGDYYEQYF

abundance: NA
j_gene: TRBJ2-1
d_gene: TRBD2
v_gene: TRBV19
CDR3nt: TGTGCCAGTAAGAAGCGGGAGGGACGGAATGAGCAGTTCTTC
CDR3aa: CASKKREGRNEQFF

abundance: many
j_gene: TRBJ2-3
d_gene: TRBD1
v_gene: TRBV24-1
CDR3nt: TGTGCCACCAGTGCCCCCGGGACAGCAAGCACAGATACGCAGTATTTT
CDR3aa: CATSAPGTASTDTQYF

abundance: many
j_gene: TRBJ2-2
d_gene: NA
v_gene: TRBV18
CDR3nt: TGTGCCAGCTCCCCAAGCTCCGGGGAGCTGTTTTTT
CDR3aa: CASSPSSGELFF

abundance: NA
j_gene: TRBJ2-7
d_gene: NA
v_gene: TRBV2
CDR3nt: TGTGCCAGCAAACAAAATCCCGGTCACGTAGTCGACGAGCAGTACTTC
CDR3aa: CASKQNPGHVVDEQYF

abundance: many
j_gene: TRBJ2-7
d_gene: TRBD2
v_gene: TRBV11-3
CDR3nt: TGTGCCAGCAGCTTGAGGGTTCTAGCGGGAGGGAACTTTTACGAGCAGTACTTC
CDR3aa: CASSLRVLAGGNFYEQYF

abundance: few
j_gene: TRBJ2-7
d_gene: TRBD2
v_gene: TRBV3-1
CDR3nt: TGTGCCACTGGGACTAGTCCCTCCTACGAGCAGTACTTC
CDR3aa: CATGTSPSYEQYF

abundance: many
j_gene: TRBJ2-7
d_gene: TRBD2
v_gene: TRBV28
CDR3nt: TGTGCCAGCAGTTTTCCCATGCGGGAGGGCGAGTACGAGCAGTACTTC
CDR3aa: CASSFPMREGEYEQYF

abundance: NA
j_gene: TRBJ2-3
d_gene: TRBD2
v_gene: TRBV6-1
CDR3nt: TGTGCCAGCAGTTCCAGGACTAGGGAAGGCACAGATACGCAGTATTTT
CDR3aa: CASSSRTREGTDTQYF

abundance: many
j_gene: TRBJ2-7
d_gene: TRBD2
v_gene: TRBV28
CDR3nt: TGTGCCAGCAGTCCATTAGCGGGAGGGAACGAGCAGTACTTC
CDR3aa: CASSPLAGGNEQYF

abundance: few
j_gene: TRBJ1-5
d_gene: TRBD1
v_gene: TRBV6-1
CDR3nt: TGTGCCAGCAGGACAGGGTTAGTTGGTCAGCCCCAGCATTTT
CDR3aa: CASRTGLVGQPQHF

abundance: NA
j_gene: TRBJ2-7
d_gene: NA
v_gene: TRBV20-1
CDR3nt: TGCAGTGCTAGAGTAGTTGGGGACGAGCAGTACTTC
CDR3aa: CSARVVGDEQYF

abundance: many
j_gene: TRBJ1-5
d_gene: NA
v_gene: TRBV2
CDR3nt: TGTGCCAGCAGAATTGGCAGCCATCAGCCCCAGCATTTT
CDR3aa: CASRIGSHQPQHF

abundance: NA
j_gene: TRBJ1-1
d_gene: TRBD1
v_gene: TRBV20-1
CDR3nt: TGCAGTGCTGGGGGAGGGGGACAGGGGATTCGGTGGGCCACTGAAGCTTTCTTT
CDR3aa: CSAGGGGQGIRWATEAFF

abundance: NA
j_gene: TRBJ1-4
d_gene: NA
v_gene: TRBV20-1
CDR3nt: TGCAGGGACACCGGGATCTTTAATGAAAAACTGTTTTTT
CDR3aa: CRDTGIFNEKLFF

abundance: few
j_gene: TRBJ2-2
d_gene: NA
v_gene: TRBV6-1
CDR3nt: TGTGCCAGCAGTGAAGGAGCGGGCCTCACCGGGGAGCTGTTTTTT
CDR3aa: CASSEGAGLTGELFF

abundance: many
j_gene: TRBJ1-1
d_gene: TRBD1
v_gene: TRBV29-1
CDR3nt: TGCAGCGTTCAAGGGACAGGGGGCTCATACACTGAAGCTTTCTTT
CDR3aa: CSVQGTGGSYTEAFF

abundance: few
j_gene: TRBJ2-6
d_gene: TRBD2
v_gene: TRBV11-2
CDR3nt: TGTGCCAGCACGATTTCTAGCGGGGCCTCTGGGGCCAACGTCCTGACTTTC
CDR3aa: CASTISSGASGANVLTF

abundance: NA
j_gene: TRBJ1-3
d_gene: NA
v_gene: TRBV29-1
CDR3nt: TGCAGCGTTGTCGGAGGGGATTTTGCTGGAAACACCATATATTTT
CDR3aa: CSVVGGDFAGNTIYF

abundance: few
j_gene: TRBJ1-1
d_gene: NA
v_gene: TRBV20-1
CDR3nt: TGCAGTGCTAGGGACACCACGAACACTGAAGCTTTCTTT
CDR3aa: CSARDTTNTEAFF

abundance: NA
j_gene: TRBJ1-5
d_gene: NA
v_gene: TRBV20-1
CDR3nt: TGCAGTGCTAGAGCGGGCAAGGCCCAGCATTTT
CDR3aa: CSARAGKAQHF

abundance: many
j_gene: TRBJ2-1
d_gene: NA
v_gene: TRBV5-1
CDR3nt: TGCGCCAGCAGCCCAATCGACGGATACAATGAGCAGTTCTTC
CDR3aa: CASSPIDGYNEQFF

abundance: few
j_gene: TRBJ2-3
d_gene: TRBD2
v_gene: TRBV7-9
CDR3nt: TGTGCCAGCAGCCAAGTGACCGGGACTAGCGGGATAGATACGCAGTATTTT
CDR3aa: CASSQVTGTSGIDTQYF

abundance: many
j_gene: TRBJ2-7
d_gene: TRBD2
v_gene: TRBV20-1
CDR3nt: TGCAGTGCTAGAGACGGTAGCGGGAGTGAGTACGAGCAGTACTTC
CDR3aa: CSARDGSGSEYEQYF

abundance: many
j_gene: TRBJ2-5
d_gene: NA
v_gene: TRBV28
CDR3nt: TGTGCCAGCAGTTTACGCGAGTACCCGATAGAGACCCAGTACTTC
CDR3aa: CASSLREYPIETQYF

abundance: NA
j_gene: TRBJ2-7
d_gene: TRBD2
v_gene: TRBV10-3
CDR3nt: TGTGCCATCAGTGTTAGCCGGGACTATTTGTACTTC
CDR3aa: CAISVSRDYLYF

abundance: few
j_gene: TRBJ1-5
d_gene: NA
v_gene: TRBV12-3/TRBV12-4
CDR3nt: TGTGCCAGCAGTTTAGGGTCGTCCTATAGCAATCAGCCCCAGCATTTT
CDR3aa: CASSLGSSYSNQPQHF